This T cell receptor (beta chain) came from a study of monozygotic twins with inflammatory bowel disease. One entry per CDR3 protein, without DNA, is what TCRdb gives after re-calling the 5' RACE reads. Recorded for this sample: approximately 390,000 distinct CDR3 sequences. Sequencing used blood. The receptor's source is a human donor with ulcerative colitis or Crohn's disease, or a healthy co-twin of an affected twin (not recorded which).

The CDR3: CAISESRGVSNQPQHF. The V call is TRBV10-3, the J call TRBJ1-5; the D gene TCRdb calls, TRBD1, cannot be checked with no DNA. The CDR3 runs 16 residues. CDR1 and CDR2 from the germline V gene are ENHRY and SYGVKD.